The sequence of this T cell receptor beta chain was determined in a study of post-analysis software for immune sequencing data. Study background: Relapsing-remitting, secondary progressive and progressive-relapsing courses of multiple sclerosis were included. Study-level points and caveats: Batch-mates among the samples co-clustered strongly by F measure. Controls showed lower frequencies than patients for 5 or 6 TRBV segments, and TRBV5-6, TRBV5-1 and TRBV20-1 were among these.

V trimming: 2 bases; J trimming: 6 bases; junction bases outside the gene matches: 15. The CDR3 is made up of 17 amino acids. From germline, CDR1 is SGDLS and CDR2 YYNGEE. Concerning this clonotype: Its antigen is not known.

Sequencing libraries made from TCR beta cDNA carried unique molecular identifiers. A single record per CDR3 protein comes from TCRdb applying MiXCR to the PCR reads. The sample holds roughly 870,000 distinct CDR3 sequences, about 53% seen once. The origin of this receptor is a girl aged 5-17 years with multiple sclerosis. The chain carries TRBV9 and TRBJ2-7, with TRBD2 matching 9 bases. Sequenced material: blood. CDR3 DNA: TGTGCCAGCAGCGTTTCACCTAGCGGGATAGAGGGGGCCGAGCAGTACTTC. It yields the protein CASSVSPSGIEGAEQYF.